This TCR beta chain was sequenced during a study of blood T cell repertoires in COVID-19. Study background: Researchers got acute and convalescent COVID-19 samples from the United States, Italy and Spain. In each case, the material was cDNA or gDNA derived from T cells, B-cell-depleted T cells, or PBMCs.

The CDR3 sequence is 17 residues long. Per germline, CDR1 SGHDT and CDR2 YYEEEE. Trimming pared 1 base from V and 3 bases from J, leaving 17 bases between. Per the authors' pipeline: For nucleated cells, counts were estimated from reference gene primer amplification. The assay was immunoSEQ multiplex PCR, and TCRdb's table has in-frame clones only and misses some. The V and J calls and clone size are taken from that table; D and trimming were inferred from the DNA. The table has more than 250,000 clones, roughly 91% seen once. Material for sequencing was peripheral blood. V is TRBV5-6 and J is TRBJ2-1, with D possibly matching TRBD2 (6 bases). The TCR was taken from a man aged 50 or older with active or convalescent COVID-19. The CDR3 loop reads CASSLYQGGNSYNEQFF. The CDR3 bases are TGTGCCAGCAGCTTGTACCAGGGAGGTAACAGCTACAATGAGCAGTTCTTC.